Listed below are T cell receptor beta chains from one sample, sequenced in a study of T cell repertoires in cytomegalovirus infection. TCRdb ran MiXCR on the reads and lists one entry per CDR3 protein. The table lists about 240,000 distinct CDR3 sequences, about 12% of them singletons. Input material: PBMCs. These receptors were obtained from a human donor in good health (CMV status not recorded). Some clones in this sample may be carry-over from other donors' samples. Each CDR3 is given with its conserved first and last residue. The D gene is left open where the match is weak. Size tells how often a clone was seen (once, few, many) or the class of an expanded clone, and some rows leave it out.

D	size	V	J	length	CDR3	DNA
NA	NA	TRBV5-1	TRBJ2-2	15	CASSLEGGSAGELFF	TGCGCCAGCAGCTTGGAGGGGGGCTCTGCCGGGGAGCTGTTTTTT
TRBD1	many	TRBV5-1	TRBJ2-7	16	CASTAGPGQGRNEQYF	TGCGCCAGCACCGCTGGGCCGGGACAGGGGAGGAACGAGCAGTACTTC
TRBD1	many	TRBV7-2	TRBJ2-3	17	CASSLAVGTGLTDTQYF	TGTGCCAGCAGCTTAGCGGTCGGGACAGGGCTCACAGATACGCAGTATTTT
NA	NA	TRBV29-1	TRBJ2-2	14	CSVAPLGDTGELFF	TGCAGCGTGGCCCCGTTAGGGGACACCGGGGAGCTGTTTTTT
NA	many	TRBV9	TRBJ1-3	16	CASSVARGPAGNTIYF	TGTGCCAGCAGCGTAGCACGGGGGCCCGCTGGAAACACCATATATTTT
TRBD2	NA	TRBV29-1	TRBJ2-1	15	CSVRSGSVVGNEQFF	TGCAGCGTTCGTAGCGGGAGTGTGGTTGGGAATGAGCAGTTCTTC
TRBD2	many	TRBV2	TRBJ2-1	14	CAETGTSDYNEQFF	TGTGCCGAAACCGGGACTAGCGATTACAATGAGCAGTTCTTC
NA	few	TRBV6-2/TRBV6-3	TRBJ2-1	14	CASSLGWDYNEQFF	TGTGCCAGCAGCTTGGGGTGGGACTACAATGAGCAGTTCTTC
NA	many	TRBV28	TRBJ1-2	18	CASITRLAGHPTNYGYTF	TGTGCCAGCATCACGCGCCTAGCGGGGCACCCTACTAACTATGGCTACACCTTC
NA	few	TRBV14	TRBJ1-4	15	CASSQLGGGREKLFF	TGTGCCAGCAGCCAGTTAGGAGGGGGACGCGAAAAACTGTTTTTT